This T cell receptor (beta chain) is drawn from a study of vaccination effects on CD4 cells after COVID-19 (dated by TCRdb to about 2022). About the investigation overall: After vaccination, three convalescent patients were sampled at an early time point (day +14) and at a late time point (day +241, +227 and +161, respectively). Post-vaccine samples across the study were collected a median of 72 days after the second dose, with a range of 14 to 241. SARS-CoV-2 spike-specific CD4+ TCR repertoires were compared before and after mRNA vaccination in COVID-19 convalescent patients and in infection-naive vaccine recipients. A total of 10 COVID-19 convalescent patients and several SARS-CoV-2-naive healthy vaccine recipients were included in the full study. The Oncomine TCR Beta short-read assay on an Illumina iSeq 100 was used to sequence cultures from other donors in the study. What the research found in general, with its limitations: At late post-vaccination timepoints, both infection-induced and vaccine-induced clones showed marked clonal contraction, consistent with waning T cell responses. For convalescent patients, new clones induced by the vaccine made up most of the post-vaccine spike-reactive repertoire, and these new clones were largely distinct from the clones induced by infection. The study was limited by a small number of convalescent patients and lacked early post-infection timepoints.

A word on this clone: Its antigen specificity is not known. Per-base qualities were not stored, and no clone one base away is much larger.

For CDR1 and CDR2, the germline V gene (reference sequence) lists SGHKS and YYEKEE. Clipping removes 3 bases from V and 5 bases from J, with 2 as the unmatched junction base count. Including cysteine and phenylalanine, the CDR3 has 14 amino acids. Just CDR3 DNA is preserved here, 42 bases in frame from base 1. Library creation used the immunoSEQ multiplex PCR assay. TCR beta CDR3 sequencing was performed on DNA from the cultured, isolated CD4+ T cells. Per the source publication's procedure: Non-productive TCR sequences were removed, reads were trimmed to the CDR3 region, and CDR3s of at least 7 amino acids were retained. Antigen-specific clonotypes were identified using the MANAFEST web app by comparison of expansion in peptide wells against reference cultures. To count as positive, a clone had to show expansion at FDR<0.05 compared with the reference and with all other wells, an odds ratio above 5, and a frequency above 0.1% in two replicate wells. A clonotype was defined as cross-reactive if the clonotype was significantly expanded both in SARS-CoV-2 spike wells and in at least one common cold coronavirus spike condition. CDR3 similarity was assessed by Levenshtein distance with the stringdist R package, and unrooted trees were built with ape in R 3.6.1. Held by TCRdb, this immuneACCESS table contains in-frame sequences only and omits some clones. Under half of the omission traces to an unresolved V gene where checked; the cause of the rest is unknown. From that table come the V and J calls and clone size; the DNA was used to work out D and trimming. In this sample the table shows around 15,000 clones, over 60% of which occur a single time. The top ten clones comprise around 23% of the sample.

In the ViraFEST assay, PBMC were stimulated with viral peptide pools, and antigen-specific CD4+ T cell clonotypes were then identified by expansion using TCR sequencing. After 10 days of culture, CD4+ T cells were isolated with the EasySep CD4+ T cell isolation kit. Convalescent patients had PCR-confirmed SARS-CoV-2 infection between March and December 2020, before Alpha, Beta and Delta variants emerged in the United States. Participants received two doses of either the BNT162b2 or the mRNA-1273 mRNA SARS-CoV-2 vaccine. A few million PBMC per well were cultured with around 10 ug/ml peptides in IMDM containing approximately 4.7% human AB serum, about 9.7 IU/ml IL-2 and gentamicin. Half of the culture medium was replaced with fresh IL-2-containing medium on days 3 and 7. Unless otherwise noted, each peptide stimulation condition was cultured in triplicate wells. PBMC were separated from whole blood using Ficoll-Paque Plus gradient centrifugation and were then either cryopreserved at -140C or used fresh. The overlapping peptide pools covered the spike proteins of SARS-CoV-2 and of the common cold coronaviruses HCoV-NL63, HCoV-OC43 and HCoV-229E. The QIAamp micro DNA kit was used to extract genomic DNA from the cultured CD4+ T cells.

The chain was built from TRBV5-5 and TRBJ1-5, with 10 middle bases fitting TRBD1. Sequencing used CD4+ T cells from PBMCs cultured with HCoV-NL63 spike peptides, obtained after COVID-19 vaccination. The sample's cell subset or site, from its label and the paper: HCoV-NL63 spike overlapping peptide pool stimulation. The sequence derives from a human donor who had a prior SARS-CoV-2 infection. The CDR3 reads CASSSGQGYQPQHF. The DNA reads TGTGCCAGCAGCTCGGGACAGGGGTATCAGCCCCAGCATTTT. Reference TRBV5-5 and TRBJ1-5 proteins supply the regions before and after the CDR3; the full variable domain is: DAGVTQSPTHLIKTRGQQVTLRCSPISGHKSVSWYQQVLGQGPQFIFQYYEKEERGRGNFPDRFSARQFPNYSSELNVNALLLGDSALYLCASSSGQGYQPQHFGDGTRLSIL.